The rows below give T cell receptor beta chains drawn from one sample of a study of T cells in Graves' hyperthyroidism and ophthalmopathy. MiXCR, run by TCRdb on the multiplex PCR reads, gives a single entry per CDR3 protein. The table includes fewer than 600,000 distinct CDR3 sequences, roughly 15% detected once. The sample was blood. These receptors were obtained from a woman aged 40 to 55 with Graves' hyperthyroidism. Both conserved end residues are trimmed from each CDR3.

J	V	CDR3
TRBJ2-7	TRBV29-1	SVDGGRSYEQY
TRBJ2-1	TRBV30	AWSNGPHNEQF
TRBJ2-5	TRBV29-1	SVASGRAPMGETQY
TRBJ2-1	TRBV20-1	SAREGTGDNEQF
TRBJ2-2	TRBV25-1	ASSDRGVGTGELF
TRBJ1-2	TRBV28	ASGRQGSNYGYT
TRBJ2-2	TRBV5-1	ASSAPSPNTGELF
TRBJ2-5	TRBV28	ASRPRGFGYQETQY
TRBJ1-5	TRBV2	ASRGRGATGIGQPQH
TRBJ2-7	TRBV28	ASREGGYEQY
TRBJ2-2	TRBV4-1	ASSQVGETGELF
TRBJ2-2	TRBV7-6	ASSQTGLAGAGELF
TRBJ1-1	TRBV6-1	ASSARQGAEAF
TRBJ2-1	TRBV29-1	SVGRGGYEQF
TRBJ2-6	TRBV10-3	AISDPREGSGANVLT
TRBJ2-1	TRBV20-1	SARKGGMGGDEQF
TRBJ2-3	TRBV7-9	ASSRWDRGTDTQY
TRBJ1-1	TRBV29-1	SAGQAEAF
TRBJ2-7	TRBV20-1	SALREGLDEQY
TRBJ2-5	TRBV19	ASSTTGTETQY
TRBJ2-1	TRBV18	ASSPPLAGIYNEQF
TRBJ1-5	TRBV10-1	ASSGPGGAPNQPQH
TRBJ2-3	TRBV20-1	SANHIPGTSRFRGTDTQY
TRBJ2-2	TRBV28	ASSFQRVTGELF
TRBJ1-1	TRBV18	ASSPAGNGRRGNTEAF
TRBJ2-1	TRBV6-1	ASSDIYDNEQF
TRBJ2-7	TRBV6-1	ASSEFSGNYEQY
TRBJ1-2	TRBV19	ASMSGTGNYGYT
TRBJ1-1	TRBV11-2	ASSRQGPLGTEAF
TRBJ2-1	TRBV27	ASSSEAGVKGEQF
TRBJ1-5	TRBV7-8	ASSFGSGSYQPQH
TRBJ2-2	TRBV6-2/TRBV6-3	ASRDFSGSVGTGELF
TRBJ2-3	TRBV3-1	ASSQDLPSSTDTQY
TRBJ2-4	TRBV4-1	ASSQDAGSLAKNIQY
TRBJ2-3	TRBV5-1	ASSLAGSGGTDTQY
TRBJ1-1	TRBV30	AWSVEGENTEAF
TRBJ2-7	TRBV12-5	PEAVSYEQY
TRBJ2-1	TRBV6-1	ASSPSGVSYNEQF
TRBJ2-3	TRBV5-1	ASSSPIADGTDTQY
TRBJ2-7	TRBV27	ASSSWTGDGEQY
TRBJ2-1	TRBV7-7	ASSLEAGVGGNEQF
TRBJ2-1	TRBV5-1	ASRITGADEQF